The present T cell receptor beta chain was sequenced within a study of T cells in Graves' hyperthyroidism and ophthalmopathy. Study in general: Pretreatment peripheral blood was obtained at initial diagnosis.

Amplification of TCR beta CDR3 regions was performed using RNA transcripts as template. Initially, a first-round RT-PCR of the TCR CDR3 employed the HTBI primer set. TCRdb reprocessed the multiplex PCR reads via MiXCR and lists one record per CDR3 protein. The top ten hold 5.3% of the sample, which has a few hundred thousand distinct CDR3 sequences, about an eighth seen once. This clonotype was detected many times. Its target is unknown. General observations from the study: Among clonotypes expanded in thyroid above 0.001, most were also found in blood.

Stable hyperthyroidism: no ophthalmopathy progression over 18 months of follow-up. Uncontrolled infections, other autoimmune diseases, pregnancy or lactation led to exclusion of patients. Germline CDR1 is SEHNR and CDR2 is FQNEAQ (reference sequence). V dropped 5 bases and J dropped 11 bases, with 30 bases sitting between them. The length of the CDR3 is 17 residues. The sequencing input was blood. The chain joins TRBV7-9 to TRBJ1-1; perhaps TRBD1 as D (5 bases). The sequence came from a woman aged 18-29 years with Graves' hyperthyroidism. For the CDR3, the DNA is TGTGCCAGCAGCCGATTTGGGACGGCGCGGACTCAACCCTGGGCTTTCTTT. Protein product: CASSRFGTARTQPWAFF.